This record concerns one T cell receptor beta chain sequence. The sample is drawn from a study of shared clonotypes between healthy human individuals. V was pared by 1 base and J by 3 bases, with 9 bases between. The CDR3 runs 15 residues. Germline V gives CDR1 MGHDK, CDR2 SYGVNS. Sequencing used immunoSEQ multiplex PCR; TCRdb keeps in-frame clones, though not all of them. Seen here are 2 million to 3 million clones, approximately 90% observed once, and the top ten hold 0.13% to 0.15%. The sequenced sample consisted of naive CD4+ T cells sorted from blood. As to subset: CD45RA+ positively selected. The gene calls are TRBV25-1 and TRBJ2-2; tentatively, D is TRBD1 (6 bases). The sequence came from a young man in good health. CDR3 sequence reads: CASSESDRYTGELFF. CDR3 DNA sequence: TGTGCCAGCAGTGAATCGGACAGATACACCGGGGAGCTGTTTTTT. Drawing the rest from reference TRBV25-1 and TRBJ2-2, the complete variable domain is EADIYQTPRYLVIGTGKKITLECSQTMGHDKMYWYQQDPGMELHLIHYSYGVNSTEKGDLSSESTVSRIRTEHFPLTLESARPSHTSQYLCASSESDRYTGELFFGEGSRLTVL.